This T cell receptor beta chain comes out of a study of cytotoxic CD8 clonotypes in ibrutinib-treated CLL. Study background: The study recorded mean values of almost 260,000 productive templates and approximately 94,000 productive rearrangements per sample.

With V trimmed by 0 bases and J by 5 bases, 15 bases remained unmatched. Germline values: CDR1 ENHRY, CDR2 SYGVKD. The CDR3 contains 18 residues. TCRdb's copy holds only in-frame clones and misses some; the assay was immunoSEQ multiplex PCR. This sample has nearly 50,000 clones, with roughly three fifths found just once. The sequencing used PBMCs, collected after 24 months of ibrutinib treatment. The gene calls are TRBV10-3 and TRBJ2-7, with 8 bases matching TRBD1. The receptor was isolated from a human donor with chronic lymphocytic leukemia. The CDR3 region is CAISESGLGPGGSDEQYF. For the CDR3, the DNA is TGTGCCATCAGTGAGTCTGGGTTGGGGCCAGGGGGCTCGGACGAGCAGTACTTC.